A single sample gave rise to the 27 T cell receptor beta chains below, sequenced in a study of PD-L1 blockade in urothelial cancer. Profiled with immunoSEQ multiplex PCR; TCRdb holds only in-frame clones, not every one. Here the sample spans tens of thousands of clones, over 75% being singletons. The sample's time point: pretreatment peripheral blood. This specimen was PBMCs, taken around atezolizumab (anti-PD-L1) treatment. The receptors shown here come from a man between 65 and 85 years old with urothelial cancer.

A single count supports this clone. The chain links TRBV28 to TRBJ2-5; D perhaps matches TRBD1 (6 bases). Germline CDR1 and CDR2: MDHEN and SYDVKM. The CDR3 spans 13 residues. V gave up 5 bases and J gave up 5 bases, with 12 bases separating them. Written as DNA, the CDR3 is TGTGCCAGCAGTCAGGGGTTGGGGGAGACCCAGTACTTC. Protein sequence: CASSQGLGETQYF.

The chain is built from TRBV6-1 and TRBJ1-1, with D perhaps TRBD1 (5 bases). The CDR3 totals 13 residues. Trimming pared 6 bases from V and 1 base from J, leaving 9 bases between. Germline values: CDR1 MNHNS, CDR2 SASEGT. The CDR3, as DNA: TGTGCCAGCAGCGCTACAGGGAACACTGAAGCTTTCTTT. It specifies CASSATGNTEAFF.

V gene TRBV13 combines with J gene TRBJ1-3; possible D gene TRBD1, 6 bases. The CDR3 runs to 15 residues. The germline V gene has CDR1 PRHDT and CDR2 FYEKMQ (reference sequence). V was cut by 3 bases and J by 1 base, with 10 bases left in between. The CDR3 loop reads CASSLYRASGNTIYF. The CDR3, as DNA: TGTGCCAGCAGCTTGTACAGGGCGTCTGGAAACACCATATATTTT.

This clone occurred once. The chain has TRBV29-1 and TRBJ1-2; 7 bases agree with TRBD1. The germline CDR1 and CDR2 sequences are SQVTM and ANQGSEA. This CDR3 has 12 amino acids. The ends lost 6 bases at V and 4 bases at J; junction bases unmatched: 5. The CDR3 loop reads CSVPKGAYGYTF. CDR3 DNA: TGCAGCGTCCCAAAGGGGGCCTATGGCTACACCTTC.

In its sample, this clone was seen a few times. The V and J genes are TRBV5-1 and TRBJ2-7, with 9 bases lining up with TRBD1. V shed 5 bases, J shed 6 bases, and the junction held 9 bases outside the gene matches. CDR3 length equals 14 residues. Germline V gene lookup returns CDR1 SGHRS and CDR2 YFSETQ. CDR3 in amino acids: CASSWDRESGEQYF. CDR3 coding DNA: TGCGCCAGCAGTTGGGACAGGGAGTCGGGCGAGCAGTACTTC.

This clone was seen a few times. The CDR3 loop reads CASSPGTGSLEQYF. The DNA for the CDR3 is TGTGCCAGCAGCCCCGGCACAGGGAGTCTCGAGCAGTACTTC. This chain joins TRBV9 and TRBJ2-7; D possibly corresponds to TRBD1 (6 bases). The length of the CDR3 is 14 residues. From germline, CDR1 is SGDLS and CDR2 YYNGEE. V was shortened by 4 bases and J by 6 bases, with 17 bases between the two germline ends.

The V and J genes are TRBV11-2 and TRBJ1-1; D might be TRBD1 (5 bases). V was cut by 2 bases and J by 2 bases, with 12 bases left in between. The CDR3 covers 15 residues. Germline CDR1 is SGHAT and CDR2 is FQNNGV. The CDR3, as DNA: TGTGCCAGCAGCTTATGGGGGGGGGAAAACACTGAAGCTTTCTTT. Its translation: CASSLWGGENTEAFF.

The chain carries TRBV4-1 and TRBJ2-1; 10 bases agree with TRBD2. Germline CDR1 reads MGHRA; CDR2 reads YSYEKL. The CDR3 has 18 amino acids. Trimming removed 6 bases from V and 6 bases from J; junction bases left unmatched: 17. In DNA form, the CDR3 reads TGCGCCAGCAGGAGAGGGCACGGGACTAGCGAGGGGGTCAATGAGCAGTTCTTC. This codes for CASRRGHGTSEGVNEQFF.

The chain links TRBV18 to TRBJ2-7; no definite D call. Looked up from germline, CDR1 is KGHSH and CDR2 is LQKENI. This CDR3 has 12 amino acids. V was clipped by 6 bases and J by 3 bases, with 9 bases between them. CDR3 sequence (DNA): TGTGCCAGCTCGCTAGGCAACTACGAGCAGTACTTC. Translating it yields CASSLGNYEQYF.

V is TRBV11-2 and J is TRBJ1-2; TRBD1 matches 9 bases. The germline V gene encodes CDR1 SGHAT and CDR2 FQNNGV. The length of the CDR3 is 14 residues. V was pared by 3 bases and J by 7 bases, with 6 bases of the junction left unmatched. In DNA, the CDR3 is TGTGCCAGCAGCTTCCGGACAGGGGAAGGTGGCTACACCTTC. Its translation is CASSFRTGEGGYTF.

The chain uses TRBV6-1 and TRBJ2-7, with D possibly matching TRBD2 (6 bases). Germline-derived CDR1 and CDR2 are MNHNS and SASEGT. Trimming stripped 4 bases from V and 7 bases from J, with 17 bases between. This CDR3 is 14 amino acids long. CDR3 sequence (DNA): TGTGCCAGCAGTGCCGGGGGACTCGGCGGGGAGCAGTACTTC. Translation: CASSAGGLGGEQYF.

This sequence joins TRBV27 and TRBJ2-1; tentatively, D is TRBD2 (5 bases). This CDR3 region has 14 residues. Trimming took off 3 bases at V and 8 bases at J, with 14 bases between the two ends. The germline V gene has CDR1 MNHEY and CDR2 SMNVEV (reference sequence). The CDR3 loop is CASSLAAGVDEQFF. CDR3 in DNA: TGTGCCAGCAGTTTGGCGGCGGGCGTGGATGAGCAGTTCTTC.

This CDR3 reads CASSVGLGRQGGDTQYF. The CDR3 region has the DNA TGTGCCAGCAGCGTAGGCTTAGGGCGACAGGGGGGAGATACGCAGTATTTT. The V gene is TRBV9, the J gene TRBJ2-3; 9 bases map to TRBD1. With V trimmed by 0 bases and J by 5 bases, 10 bases remained unmatched. The CDR3 is 17 amino acids. Germline V gives CDR1 SGDLS, CDR2 YYNGEE.

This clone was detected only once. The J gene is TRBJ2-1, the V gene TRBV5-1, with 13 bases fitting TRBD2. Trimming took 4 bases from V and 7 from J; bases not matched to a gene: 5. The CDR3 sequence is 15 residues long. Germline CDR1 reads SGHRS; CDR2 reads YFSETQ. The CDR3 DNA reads TGCGCCAGCAGCCAACTAGCGGGAGGGCCAAATGAGCAGTTCTTC. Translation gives CASSQLAGGPNEQFF.

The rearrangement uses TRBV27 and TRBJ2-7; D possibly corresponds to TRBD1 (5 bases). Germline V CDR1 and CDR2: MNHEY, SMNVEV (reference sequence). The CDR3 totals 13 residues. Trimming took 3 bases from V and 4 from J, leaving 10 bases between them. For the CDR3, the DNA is TGTGCCAGCAGTTTTCGGCAGGGTTACGAGCAGTACTTC. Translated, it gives CASSFRQGYEQYF.

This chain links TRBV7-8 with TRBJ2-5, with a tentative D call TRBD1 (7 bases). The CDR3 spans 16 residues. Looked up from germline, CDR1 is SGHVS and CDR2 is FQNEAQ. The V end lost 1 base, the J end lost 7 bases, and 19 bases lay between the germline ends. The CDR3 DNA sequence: TGTGCCAGCAGCTTAGTCAGGTCAGGGGGGTTGGCGACCCAGTACTTC. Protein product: CASSLVRSGGLATQYF. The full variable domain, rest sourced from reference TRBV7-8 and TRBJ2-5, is GAGVSQSPRYKVAKRGQDVALRCDPISGHVSLFWYQQALGQGPEFLTYFQNEAQLDKSGLPSDRFFAERPEGSVSTLKIQRTQQEDSAVYLCASSLVRSGGLATQYFGPGTRLLVL.

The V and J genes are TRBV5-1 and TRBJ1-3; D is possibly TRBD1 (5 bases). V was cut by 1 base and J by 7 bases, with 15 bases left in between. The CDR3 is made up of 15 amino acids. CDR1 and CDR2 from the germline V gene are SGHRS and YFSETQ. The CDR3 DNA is TGCGCCAGCAGCTTGCAAGGGGAGGATATGAACACCATATATTTT. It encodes CASSLQGEDMNTIYF.

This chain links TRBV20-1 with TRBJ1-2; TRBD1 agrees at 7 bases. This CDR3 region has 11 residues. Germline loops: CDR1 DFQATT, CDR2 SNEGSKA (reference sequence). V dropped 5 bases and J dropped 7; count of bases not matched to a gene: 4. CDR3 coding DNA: TGCAGTGCTTTCCCAGGGGGTGGCTACACCTTC. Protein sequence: CSAFPGGGYTF.

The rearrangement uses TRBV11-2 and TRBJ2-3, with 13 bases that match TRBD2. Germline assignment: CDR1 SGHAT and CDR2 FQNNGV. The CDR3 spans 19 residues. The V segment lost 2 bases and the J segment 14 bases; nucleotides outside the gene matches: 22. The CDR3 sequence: CASSLNPLTSGRARRYAYF. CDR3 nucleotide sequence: TGTGCCAGCAGCTTAAACCCCCTTACTAGCGGGAGGGCGCGCAGATACGCGTATTTT.

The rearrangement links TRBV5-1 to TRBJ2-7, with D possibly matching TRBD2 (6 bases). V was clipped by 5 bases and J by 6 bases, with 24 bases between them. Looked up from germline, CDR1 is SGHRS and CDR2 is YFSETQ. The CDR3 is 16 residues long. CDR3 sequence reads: CASRRADGGPISEQYF. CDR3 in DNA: TGCGCCAGCAGAAGGGCCGACGGAGGGCCGATATCCGAGCAGTACTTC.

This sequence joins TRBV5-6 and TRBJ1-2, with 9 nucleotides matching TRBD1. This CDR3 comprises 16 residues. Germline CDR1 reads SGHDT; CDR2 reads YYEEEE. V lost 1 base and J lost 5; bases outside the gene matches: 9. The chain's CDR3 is CASSLMGQGLGYGYTF. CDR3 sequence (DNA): TGTGCCAGCAGCTTGATGGGACAGGGCCTAGGATATGGCTACACCTTC.

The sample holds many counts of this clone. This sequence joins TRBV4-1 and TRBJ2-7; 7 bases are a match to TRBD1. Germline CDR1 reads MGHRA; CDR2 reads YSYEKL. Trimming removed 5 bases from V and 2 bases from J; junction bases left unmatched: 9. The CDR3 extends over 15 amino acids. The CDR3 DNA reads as TGCGCCAGCAGCGGGACGGCAGGGGGTACCTACGAGCAGTACTTC. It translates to CASSGTAGGTYEQYF.

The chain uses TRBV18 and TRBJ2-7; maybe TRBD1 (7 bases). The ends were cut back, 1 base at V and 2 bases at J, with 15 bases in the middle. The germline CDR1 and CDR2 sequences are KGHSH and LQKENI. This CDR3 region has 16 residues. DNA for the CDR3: TGTGCCAGCTCACCACGGCGTCAGGGGGGCGCCTACGAGCAGTACTTC. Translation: CASSPRRQGGAYEQYF. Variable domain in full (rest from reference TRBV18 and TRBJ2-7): NAGVMQNPRHLVRRRGQEARLRCSPMKGHSHVYWYRQLPEEGLKFMVYLQKENIIDESGMPKERFSAEFPKEGPSILRIQQVVRGDSAAYFCASSPRRQGGAYEQYFGPGTRLTVT.

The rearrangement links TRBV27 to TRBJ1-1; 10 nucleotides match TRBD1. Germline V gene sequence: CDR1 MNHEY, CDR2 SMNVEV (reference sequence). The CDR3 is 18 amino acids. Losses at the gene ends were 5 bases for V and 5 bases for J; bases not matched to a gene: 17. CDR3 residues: CASSATHPGQGLTTEAFF. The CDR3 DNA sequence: TGTGCCAGCAGTGCAACCCATCCGGGACAGGGGCTTACGACTGAAGCTTTCTTT.

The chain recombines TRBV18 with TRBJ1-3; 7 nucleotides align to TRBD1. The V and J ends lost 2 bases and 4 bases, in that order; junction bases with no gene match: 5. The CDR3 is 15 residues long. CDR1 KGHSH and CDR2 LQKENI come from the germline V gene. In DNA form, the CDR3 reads TGTGCCAGCTCACCAACAGGGGTGGAAGGAAACACCATATATTTT. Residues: CASSPTGVEGNTIYF.

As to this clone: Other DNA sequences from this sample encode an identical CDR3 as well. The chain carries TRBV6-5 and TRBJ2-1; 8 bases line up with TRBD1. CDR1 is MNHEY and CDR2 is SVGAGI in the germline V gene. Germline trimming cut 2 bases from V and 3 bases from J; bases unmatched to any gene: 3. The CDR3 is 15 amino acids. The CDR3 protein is CASSYRGQGYNEQFF. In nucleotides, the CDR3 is TGTGCCAGCAGTTACCGAGGACAGGGCTACAATGAGCAGTTCTTC.

This CDR3 reads CASSWPQGAGGTGELFF. The CDR3 DNA reads TGTGCCAGCAGTTGGCCCCAGGGGGCGGGTGGCACCGGGGAGCTGTTTTTT. V gene TRBV28 combines with J gene TRBJ2-2; 8 nucleotides match TRBD1. The CDR3 loop spans 17 amino acids. Germline CDR1 reads MDHEN; CDR2 reads SYDVKM. V was clipped by 4 bases and J by 4 bases; unmatched bases: 11.